This passage covers 9 T cell receptor beta chains from one sample sequenced in a study. Tregs were sorted as CD4+CD25+CD127-/low cells. One entry per CDR3 protein, called by TCRdb with MiXCR from the 5' RACE reads. Of under 9,500 distinct CDR3 sequences in the sample, around a third were seen once. Sequences were obtained from Tregs sorted from blood. The receptor source for this set is a female donor with breast cancer.

The J gene is TRBJ1-1, the V gene TRBV7-2; D might be TRBD1 (6 bases). The CDR3 consists of 15 residues. Trimming left V 5 bases short and J 4 bases short, with 17 bases between. Germline lookup yields CDR1 SGHTA and CDR2 FQGNSA. The CDR3 spells CASSPRGARGTEAFF. The CDR3 DNA reads as TGTGCCAGCAGCCCCCGGGGGGCTCGGGGCACTGAAGCTTTCTTT.

The V gene is TRBV12-3 or TRBV12-4, the J gene TRBJ1-2; tentatively, D is TRBD1 (6 bases). The CDR3 totals 14 residues. V lost 4 bases to trimming and J lost 1 base, with 10 bases between them. The CDR3 DNA reads TGTGCCAGCAGTTCCGTAGGGGGTAACTATGGCTACACCTTC. Its translation is CASSSVGGNYGYTF.

The chain employs TRBV6-6 and TRBJ2-1; D gene uncertain. There are 17 residues in the CDR3. Looked up from germline, CDR1 is MNHNY and CDR2 is SVGAGI (reference sequence). V was pared by 2 bases and J by 0 bases, with 14 bases between. The CDR3 nucleotides read TGTGCCAGCAGTTACCCCCCGCAGACAAGCTCCTACAATGAGCAGTTCTTC. It yields the protein CASSYPPQTSSYNEQFF.

V and J are TRBV5-4 and TRBJ2-1; D possibly corresponds to TRBD2 (7 bases). The CDR3 consists of 17 residues. CDR1 and CDR2 from the germline V gene are SGHNT and YYREEE (reference sequence). Trimming cost V 5 bases and J 6 bases, with 24 bases left between them. This CDR3 reads CASSPRHGRGGGNEQFF. In DNA form, the CDR3 reads TGTGCCAGCAGTCCTCGACACGGGAGAGGGGGGGGCAATGAGCAGTTCTTC.

V and J are TRBV5-1 and TRBJ2-7, with unresolved D. Trimming stripped 0 bases from V and 9 bases from J, with 16 bases between. Germline V gene sequence: CDR1 SGHRS, CDR2 YFSETQ. The CDR3 is 14 residues long. In nucleotides, the CDR3 is TGCGCCAGCAGCTTGGCCGGGCGGCACCCGTCGCAGTACGTC. It translates to CASSLAGRHPSQYV.

The chain is built from TRBV19 and TRBJ1-5; D ambiguous. In germline, CDR1 is LNHDA, CDR2 SQIVND (reference sequence). V was clipped by 2 bases and J by 7 bases, with 9 bases between them. CDR3 size: 13 residues. CDR3 DNA: TGTGCCAGTAGTATACAAAAGAAGCAGCCCCAGCATTTT. It is translated as CASSIQKKQPQHF.

By proportion, this clonotype is medium-sized. J is TRBJ2-1 and V is TRBV15; 9 bases agree with TRBD2. This CDR3 spans 15 amino acids. Trimming cost V 1 base and J 3 bases; bases outside gene matches: 1. The germline CDR1 and CDR2 sequences are LNHNV and YYDKDF (reference sequence). CDR3 in DNA: TGTGCCACCAGCAGAGGACTAGCGGACTACAATGAGCAGTTCTTC. The encoded protein is CATSRGLADYNEQFF. Variable domain in full (rest from reference TRBV15 and TRBJ2-1): DAMVIQNPRYQVTQFGKPVTLSCSQTLNHNVMYWYQQKSSQAPKLLFHYYDKDFNNEADTPDNFQSRRPNTSFCFLDIRSPGLGDTAMYLCATSRGLADYNEQFFGPGTRLTVL.

The chain has TRBV20-1 and TRBJ1-2; D remains ambiguous. The length of the CDR3 is 12 residues. Trimming removed 7 bases from V and 3 bases from J, with 12 bases in between. Per the germline V gene, CDR1 is DFQATT and CDR2 is SNEGSKA (reference sequence). CDR3 in amino acids: CSVSGTYYGYTF. As DNA, the CDR3 is TGCAGTGTTAGCGGCACCTACTATGGCTACACCTTC.

V and J are TRBV10-3 and TRBJ2-7; 11 bases are a match to TRBD1. V lost 10 bases, J lost 3 bases, and 2 bases stayed unmatched. Germline CDR1 and CDR2: ENHRY and SYGVKD. The CDR3 has 12 residues. For the CDR3, the DNA is TGTGCCAGCGGGACAGGGGGCTACGAGCAGTACGTC. Translation gives CASGTGGYEQYV.